Listed here is a single T cell receptor beta chain. No antigen is known for it. Germline is not matched at one junction end, which may reflect a read error. The CDR3 extends over 19 amino acids. The V gene's germline CDR1 is MDHEN and CDR2 SYDVKM. The entry originates in a study of blood T cells in healthy people across ages. Study summary: About one barcoded beta molecule per two T cells came from capture by template switching.

With a J-beta primer mix and a sample-barcoded 5' primer, a second PCR ran about 7 to 12 cycles. MiXCR was run by TCRdb on the 5' RACE reads, yielding one entry per CDR3 protein. The data show 550,000 to 600,000 distinct CDR3 sequences, around half seen once. The study's findings and limits: The lack of PBMC sorting stopped any conclusive naive versus antigen-experienced comparison. Comparison with aged donors showed that long-lived donors had more naive CD4+ cells and higher diversity.

The rearrangement uses TRBV28 and TRBJ2-3; TRBD2 matches at 9 bases. Sequencing was performed on blood. The source is a man older than 75 in good health. The CDR3 reads CASSGRGLAYTTVGDTQYF. The CDR3 DNA sequence: TGCGCCAGCTCCGGAAGGGGACTAGCTTATACAACGGTAGGAGACACGCAGTATTTT. The full variable domain, rest sourced from reference TRBV28 and TRBJ2-3, is DVKVTQSSRYLVKRTGEKVFLECVQDMDHENMFWYRQDPGLGLRLIYFSYDVKMKEKGDIPEGYSVSREKKERFSLILESASTNQTSMYLCASSGRGLAYTTVGDTQYFGPGTRLTVL.